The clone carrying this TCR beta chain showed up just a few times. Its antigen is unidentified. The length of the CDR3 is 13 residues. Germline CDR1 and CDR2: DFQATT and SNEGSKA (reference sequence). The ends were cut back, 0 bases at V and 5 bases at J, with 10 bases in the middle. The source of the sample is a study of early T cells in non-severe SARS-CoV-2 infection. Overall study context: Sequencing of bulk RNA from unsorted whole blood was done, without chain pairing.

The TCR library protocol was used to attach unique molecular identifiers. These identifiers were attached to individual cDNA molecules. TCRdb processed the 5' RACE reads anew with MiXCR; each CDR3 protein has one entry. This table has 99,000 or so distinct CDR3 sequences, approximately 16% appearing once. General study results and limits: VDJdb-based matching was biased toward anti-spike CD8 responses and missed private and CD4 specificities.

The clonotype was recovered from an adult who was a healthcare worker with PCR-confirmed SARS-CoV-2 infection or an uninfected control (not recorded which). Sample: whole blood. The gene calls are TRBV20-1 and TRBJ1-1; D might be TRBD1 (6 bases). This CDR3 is CSARDGGRTEAFF. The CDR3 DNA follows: TGCAGTGCTAGAGATGGGGGGCGAACTGAAGCTTTCTTT.